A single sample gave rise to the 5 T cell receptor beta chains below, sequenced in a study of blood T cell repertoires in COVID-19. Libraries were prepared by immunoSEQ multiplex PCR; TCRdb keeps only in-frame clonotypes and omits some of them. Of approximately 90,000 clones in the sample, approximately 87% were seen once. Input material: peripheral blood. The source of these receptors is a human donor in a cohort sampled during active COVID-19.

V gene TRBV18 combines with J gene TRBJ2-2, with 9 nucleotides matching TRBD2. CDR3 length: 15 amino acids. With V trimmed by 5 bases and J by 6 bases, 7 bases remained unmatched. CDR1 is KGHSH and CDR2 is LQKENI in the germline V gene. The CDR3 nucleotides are TGTGCCAGCTCAGTGAGGGGACTAGCTTCCGGGGAGCTGTTTTTT. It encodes CASSVRGLASGELFF.

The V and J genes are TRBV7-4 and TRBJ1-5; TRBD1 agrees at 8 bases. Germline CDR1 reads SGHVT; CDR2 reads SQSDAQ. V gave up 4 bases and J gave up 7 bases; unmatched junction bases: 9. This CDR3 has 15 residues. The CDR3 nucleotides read TGTGCCAGCAGCTCGTTACAGGGGGGTGGCCAGCCCCAGCATTTT. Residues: CASSSLQGGGQPQHF.

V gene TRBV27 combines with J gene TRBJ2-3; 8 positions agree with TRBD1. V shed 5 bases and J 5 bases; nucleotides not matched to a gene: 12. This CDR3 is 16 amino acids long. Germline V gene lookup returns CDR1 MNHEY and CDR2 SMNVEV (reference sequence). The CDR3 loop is CASSPTDRGNQDTQYF. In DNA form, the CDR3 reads TGTGCCAGCAGTCCAACCGACAGGGGAAATCAAGATACGCAGTATTTT.

The CDR3 region has the DNA TGTGCCAGCAGCGTCGGTACTAGCGGGGGTGATGAGCAGTTCTTC. This gives the protein CASSVGTSGGDEQFF. This chain joins TRBV9 and TRBJ2-1, with 11 bases fitting TRBD2. Germline V gene data show CDR1 as SGDLS and CDR2 as YYNGEE. Unmatched junction bases numbered 6, after V lost 2 bases and J lost 8 bases. The CDR3 is made up of 15 amino acids.

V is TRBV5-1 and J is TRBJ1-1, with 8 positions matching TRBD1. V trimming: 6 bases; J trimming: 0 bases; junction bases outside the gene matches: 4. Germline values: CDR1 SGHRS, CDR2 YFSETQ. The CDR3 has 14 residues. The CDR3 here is CASTLQGVNTEAFF. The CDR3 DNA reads TGCGCCAGCACCCTACAGGGGGTGAACACTGAAGCTTTCTTT.